The 32 T cell receptor beta chains presented below share a single source sample, sequenced in a study of T cells in Graves' hyperthyroidism and ophthalmopathy. The investigators amplified TCR beta CDR3 regions from RNA transcripts. HTBI primers were used for first-round RT-PCR of the TCR CDR3. TCRdb called the multiplex PCR reads again in MiXCR, with one record for every CDR3 protein. The sample shows approximately 590,000 distinct CDR3 sequences, 15% to 18% of them seen only once. Input material: blood. The receptor source for this set is a woman in her 30s with Graves' hyperthyroidism.

V and J are TRBV4-1 and TRBJ1-6; D may be TRBD1 (5 bases). Germline values: CDR1 MGHRA, CDR2 YSYEKL. Trimming removed 6 bases at V and 9 bases at J, with 9 bases between. The CDR3 totals 12 residues. In DNA form, the CDR3 reads TGCGCCAGCAGGGACACCGGTTCACCCCTCCACTTT. Amino acid sequence: CASRDTGSPLHF.

The chain recombines TRBV5-1 with TRBJ1-4, with 7 positions matching TRBD1. CDR1 SGHRS and CDR2 YFSETQ come from the germline V gene. This CDR3 has 14 residues. V was pared by 7 bases and J by 8 bases, with 11 bases of the junction left unmatched. Here the CDR3 DNA reads TGCGCCAGCTCTGTAGAGGGGGCTTGGGAAAAACTGTTTTTT. It is translated as CASSVEGAWEKLFF.

Turning to this clonotype: This may stem from a read error, because a much larger clone lies one nucleotide away. This chain connects TRBV27 to TRBJ2-1; unclear D gene. Germline CDR1 MNHEY, CDR2 SMNVEV (reference sequence). This CDR3 spans 17 amino acids. V lost 6 bases to trimming and J lost 0 bases, with 18 bases between them. The CDR3: CASSPGWVESSYNEQFF. The CDR3, as DNA: TGTGCCAGCAGCCCTGGTTGGGTGGAGAGCTCCTACAATGAGCAGTTCTTC.

The chain carries TRBV20-1 and TRBJ2-1, with 12 bases that match TRBD2. The CDR3 totals 19 residues. V dropped 0 bases and J dropped 0; count of bases not matched to a gene: 9. Germline loops: CDR1 DFQATT, CDR2 SNEGSKA (reference sequence). The CDR3 DNA sequence: TGCAGTGCTAGAGATAACCTAGCGGGAGGGCCCGGCTCCTACAATGAGCAGTTCTTC. Its translation: CSARDNLAGGPGSYNEQFF.

This clonotype was seen ten or more times. The J gene is TRBJ2-1, the V gene TRBV18, with D possibly TRBD2 on 5 matching bases. The CDR3 length is 12 residues. The germline V and J ends were trimmed by 6 bases and 10 bases, with 13 bases remaining between them. The V gene's germline CDR1 is KGHSH and CDR2 LQKENI. The CDR3 nucleotides read TGTGCCAGCTCGGCGGGTGTCGGGGAGCAGTTCTTC. It specifies CASSAGVGEQFF.

The rearrangement uses TRBV5-1 and TRBJ2-6; D is perhaps TRBD2 (6 bases). The germline CDR1 and CDR2 sequences are SGHRS and YFSETQ. This CDR3 has 16 amino acids. V lost 4 bases to trimming and J lost 1 base, with 12 bases between them. CDR3 coding DNA: TGCGCCAGCAGCCTGGGGGGTCGATCTGGGGCCAACGTCCTGACTTTC. It yields the protein CASSLGGRSGANVLTF. Looking up the rest from reference TRBV5-1 and TRBJ2-6 gives the full variable domain: KAGVTQTPRYLIKTRGQQVTLSCSPISGHRSVSWYQQTPGQGLQFLFEYFSETQRNKGNFPGRFSGRQFSNSRSEMNVSTLELGDSALYLCASSLGGRSGANVLTFGAGSRLTVL.

This clonotype has more than one count but fewer than ten. The chain employs TRBV7-3 and TRBJ2-5; D perhaps matches TRBD1 (6 bases). Trimming shortened V by 5 bases and J by 4 bases, and 20 bases separated the two germline ends. The CDR3 spans 16 residues. Germline CDR1 and CDR2: SGHTA and FQGTGA. CDR3 bases: TGTGCCAGCAGCCTCAACAGGGATGCGGTTGTAGAGACCCAGTACTTC. Translation: CASSLNRDAVVETQYF.

CDR3 protein: CASSQDSGTSGRGHEQYF. The DNA of the CDR3 is TGTGCCAGCAGCCAAGATTCCGGGACTAGCGGGAGGGGCCACGAGCAGTACTTC. The chain links TRBV3-1 to TRBJ2-7, with 16 bases that match TRBD2. CDR1 and CDR2 (germline): LGHDT, YNNKEL (reference sequence). V gave up 0 bases and J gave up 5 bases; unmatched junction bases: 7. The CDR3 is made up of 18 amino acids.

This clonotype was seen repeatedly, ten times or more. The chain couples TRBV12-3 or TRBV12-4 to TRBJ1-2, with a possible D match to TRBD1 (5 bases). The CDR3 has 14 residues. Trimming removed 7 bases from V and 4 bases from J, with 16 bases in between. DNA for the CDR3: TGTGCCAGCACCTCGGCGCAGGGAGGCTATGGCTACACCTTC. Translation gives CASTSAQGGYGYTF.

V and J are TRBV3-1 and TRBJ1-6, with D perhaps TRBD1 (5 bases). The CDR3 extends over 17 amino acids. The germline gives CDR1 LGHDT, CDR2 YNNKEL (reference sequence). V was clipped by 8 bases and J by 0 bases, with 17 bases between them. The CDR3 loop is CASGRRGPSSYNSPLHF. CDR3 nucleotide sequence: TGTGCCAGCGGCCGGCGGGGACCCAGCTCCTATAATTCACCCCTCCACTTT.

The table lists this clonotype with many counts. The gene calls are TRBV30 and TRBJ2-1; 12 nucleotides align to TRBD2. The CDR3 has 15 residues. V gave up 4 bases and J gave up 4 bases; unmatched junction bases: 5. CDR1 and CDR2 from the germline V gene are GTSNPN and SVGIG (reference sequence). The CDR3: CAWNKGLAGYNEQFF. CDR3 bases: TGTGCCTGGAACAAAGGACTAGCGGGATACAATGAGCAGTTCTTC.

This clonotype was found a few times. The chain links TRBV19 to TRBJ2-3, with D unclear. CDR3 length: 15 residues. The V and J ends lost 6 bases and 0 bases respectively, with 13 bases between them. Germline CDR1 and CDR2: LNHDA and SQIVND (reference sequence). The CDR3 nucleotides are TGTGCCAGTAGGCGCGCTGAGGCGAGCACAGATACGCAGTATTTT. Amino acid sequence: CASRRAEASTDTQYF.

This clonotype was detected ten times or more. The V call is TRBV27, the J call TRBJ2-5; 11 positions match TRBD1. The germline CDR1 and CDR2 sequences are MNHEY and SMNVEV (reference sequence). This CDR3 has 16 residues. J gave up 4 bases and V 2 bases, and 6 bases lay outside the gene matches. In DNA form, the CDR3 reads TGTGCCAGCAGTTTAGGACAGGGGGCGCCTTTAGAGACCCAGTACTTC. Translating it yields CASSLGQGAPLETQYF.

The rearrangement links TRBV4-3 to TRBJ2-2, with 11 bases aligning to TRBD1. CDR3 length: 19 residues. In germline, CDR1 is LGHNA, CDR2 YSLEER. With 1 base clipped from V and 5 bases from J, the junction kept 12 bases outside the gene matches. CDR3 in DNA: TGCGCCAGCAGCCAAGGGTTGCCTGGGACAGGGGGTCGGACCGGGGAGCTGTTTTTT. Amino acid sequence: CASSQGLPGTGGRTGELFF.

This clonotype came up many times. The chain combines TRBV27 with TRBJ1-2; possibly TRBD1 for D (5 bases). This CDR3 contains 13 residues. Germline lookup yields CDR1 MNHEY and CDR2 SMNVEV (reference sequence). V was shortened by 5 bases and J by 8 bases, with 15 bases between the two germline ends. CDR3 amino acids: CASSPGTLRGYTF. CDR3 nucleotides: TGTGCCAGCAGTCCAGGGACCCTGCGGGGCTACACCTTC.

This clonotype has ten or more counts. The chain employs TRBV7-2 and TRBJ1-6, with 7 bases matching TRBD1. There are 15 residues in the CDR3. Germline loops: CDR1 SGHTA, CDR2 FQGNSA. V dropped 5 bases and J dropped 11; count of bases not matched to a gene: 12. CDR3 DNA sequence: TGTGCCAGCAGCGGGCGACAGGGACCTTTGACACCCCTCCACTTT. It specifies CASSGRQGPLTPLHF. Full variable domain (outside the CDR3, taken from reference TRBV7-2 and TRBJ1-6): GAGVSQSPSNKVTEKGKDVELRCDPISGHTALYWYRQSLGQGLEFLIYFQGNSAPDKSGLPSDRFSAERTGGSVSTLTIQRTQQEDSAVYLCASSGRQGPLTPLHFGNGTRLTVT.

This clonotype has ten or more counts. The chain is built from TRBV12-3 or TRBV12-4 and TRBJ2-1; TRBD2 aligns across 10 bases. V dropped 0 bases and J dropped 5; count of bases not matched to a gene: 7. CDR3 length: 17 residues. CDR3 nucleotide sequence: TGTGCCAGCAGTTTAGCCGGGACTAGCGCTTATAACAATGAGCAGTTCTTC. Its protein product is CASSLAGTSAYNNEQFF.

This clonotype was picked up many times. The genes are TRBV14 and TRBJ1-1; D gene ambiguous. The ends were cut back, 1 base at V and 0 bases at J, with 9 bases in the middle. The germline V gene encodes CDR1 SGHDN and CDR2 FVKESK. CDR3 length: 15 amino acids. This CDR3 reads CASSQALRMNTEAFF. The DNA of the CDR3 is TGTGCCAGCAGCCAAGCACTTCGCATGAACACTGAAGCTTTCTTT.

The CDR3 nucleotides read TGTGCCAGCAGTGAACAGAGGTACGAGCAGTACTTC. This codes for CASSEQRYEQYF. The J gene is TRBJ2-7, the V gene TRBV11-2; D is unclear. Germline values: CDR1 SGHAT, CDR2 FQNNGV. The CDR3 is made up of 12 amino acids. The V end was cut by 6 bases, the J end by 4 bases, with 10 bases between.

In regard to this clonotype: A much larger clone differs from this one at a single base, so this may be a read error. The rearrangement links TRBV20-1 to TRBJ1-5; D is unclear. CDR3 length equals 14 residues. V lost 5 bases and J 5 bases, leaving 16 bases between the germline ends. Germline CDR1 DFQATT, CDR2 SNEGSKA (reference sequence). The CDR3, as DNA: TGCAGTGCTTGGACCGGACCGGAGGATCAGCCCCAGCATTTT. Its translation is CSAWTGPEDQPQHF.

This clonotype was recorded at least ten times. V usage is TRBV10-1 and J usage is TRBJ2-3; D perhaps matches TRBD2 (5 bases). The length of the CDR3 is 14 residues. Trimming cost V 2 bases and J 1 base, with 7 bases left between them. Germline V gives CDR1 WNHNN, CDR2 SYGVQD (reference sequence). The CDR3, as DNA: TGCGCCAGCAGTGAGGGGGAGCGCACAGATACGCAGTATTTT. Protein product: CASSEGERTDTQYF.

This clonotype has at least ten counts. The chain couples TRBV20-1 to TRBJ2-1; TRBD1 aligns across 12 bases. Per the germline V gene, CDR1 is DFQATT and CDR2 is SNEGSKA (reference sequence). V dropped 3 bases and J dropped 9; count of bases not matched to a gene: 6. The CDR3 loop spans 14 amino acids. The CDR3 bases are TGCAGTGCTAGGCCGGGACAGGGGGCGGGTGAGCAGTTCTTC. Its translation: CSARPGQGAGEQFF.

This clonotype has just a few counts. The V and J genes are TRBV5-1 and TRBJ1-1; TRBD1 might be the D (5 bases). The CDR3 consists of 14 residues. Germline values: CDR1 SGHRS, CDR2 YFSETQ. V was clipped by 0 bases and J by 4 bases, with 10 bases between them. The CDR3 DNA sequence: TGCGCCAGCAGCTTGGAGTGGCAGGGCACTGAAGCTTTCTTT. This encodes CASSLEWQGTEAFF.

The genes are TRBV7-3 and TRBJ1-2; D remains ambiguous. Trimming pared 3 bases from V and 5 bases from J, leaving 13 bases between. CDR3 length: 14 amino acids. CDR1 is SGHTA and CDR2 is FQGTGA in the germline V gene. The CDR3 here is CASSFDGSLYGYTF. DNA of the CDR3: TGTGCCAGCAGCTTTGACGGTTCACTTTATGGCTACACCTTC.

This clonotype showed up many times. The chain uses TRBV5-1 and TRBJ2-2, with D unresolved. The CDR3 runs to 15 residues. The V gene lost 0 bases and the J gene lost 4 bases, with 10 bases spanning the gap. CDR1 and CDR2 (germline): SGHRS, YFSETQ. The chain's CDR3 is CASSLVSLGTGELFF. CDR3 sequence (DNA): TGCGCCAGCAGCTTGGTGTCACTCGGCACCGGGGAGCTGTTTTTT. Drawing the rest from reference TRBV5-1 and TRBJ2-2, the complete variable domain is KAGVTQTPRYLIKTRGQQVTLSCSPISGHRSVSWYQQTPGQGLQFLFEYFSETQRNKGNFPGRFSGRQFSNSRSEMNVSTLELGDSALYLCASSLVSLGTGELFFGEGSRLTVL.

The chain carries TRBV9 and TRBJ1-1; TRBD1 is a possible D gene (6 bases). Germline V lookup: CDR1 SGDLS, CDR2 YYNGEE. Between the trimmed V and J ends, which lost 3 bases and 4 bases, there was a span of 16 bases. This CDR3 contains 15 residues. The CDR3 nucleotides are TGTGCCAGCAGCGCCGGTGGGGGGCTCTTCACTGAAGCTTTCTTT. This codes for CASSAGGGLFTEAFF.

This clonotype occurred a few times. A much larger clone sits a single nucleotide away, making a read error possible. This sequence joins TRBV6-5 and TRBJ2-1; D gene unclear. Germline lookup yields CDR1 MNHEY and CDR2 SVGAGI. This CDR3 spans 10 amino acids. CDR3 sequence reads: CASSYTEQFF. Written as DNA, the CDR3 is TGTGCCAGCAGTTACACTGAGCAGTTCTTC.

This clonotype was found many times. The V gene is TRBV28, the J gene TRBJ2-1, with TRBD1 matching 10 bases. There are 16 residues in the CDR3. Germline CDR1 MDHEN, CDR2 SYDVKM. Unmatched junction bases numbered 13, after V lost 5 bases and J lost 9 bases. As DNA, the CDR3 is TGTGCCAGCAGTCTAGACTCGGGACAGGGGTTGCGTGAGCAGTTCTTC. Encoded protein: CASSLDSGQGLREQFF.

Many counts were recorded for this clonotype. The chain links TRBV12-3 or TRBV12-4 to TRBJ1-2, with 7 bases matching TRBD1. V shed 5 bases and J 5 bases; nucleotides not matched to a gene: 5. This CDR3 contains 13 residues. In DNA, the CDR3 is TGTGCCAGCAGTGATACAGGGGAATATGGCTACACCTTC. Translating it yields CASSDTGEYGYTF.

The chain carries TRBV6-1 and TRBJ2-5; TRBD2 aligns across 13 bases. After removal of 10 bases from V and 5 bases from J, the junction contained 19 bases not matched to a gene. CDR3 length: 18 amino acids. The V gene's germline CDR1 is MNHNS and CDR2 SASEGT. The chain's CDR3 is CATQTGTSGMLDRETQYF. CDR3 nucleotide sequence: TGTGCCACCCAAACCGGGACTAGCGGGATGTTGGATCGCGAGACCCAGTACTTC.

This clonotype was counted at least ten times. The chain carries TRBV6-1 and TRBJ2-3; TRBD2 matches at 10 bases. Trimming took 5 bases from V and 4 from J; bases not matched to a gene: 6. This CDR3 is built from 15 residues. CDR1 MNHNS and CDR2 SASEGT come from the germline V gene. The CDR3 DNA reads as TGTGCCAGCAGTTATAGCGGGAGGATGTCAGATACGCAGTATTTT. Translated, it gives CASSYSGRMSDTQYF.

This clonotype was detected many times. The rearrangement joins TRBV20-1 to TRBJ2-5, with a weak D call TRBD1 (6 bases). The CDR3 contains 16 residues. The germline V gene has CDR1 DFQATT and CDR2 SNEGSKA (reference sequence). Trimming took off 3 bases at V and 0 bases at J, with 17 bases between the two ends. The CDR3 reads CSASIPGASYQETQYF. CDR3 in DNA: TGCAGTGCTAGTATTCCAGGGGCTTCGTACCAAGAGACCCAGTACTTC.